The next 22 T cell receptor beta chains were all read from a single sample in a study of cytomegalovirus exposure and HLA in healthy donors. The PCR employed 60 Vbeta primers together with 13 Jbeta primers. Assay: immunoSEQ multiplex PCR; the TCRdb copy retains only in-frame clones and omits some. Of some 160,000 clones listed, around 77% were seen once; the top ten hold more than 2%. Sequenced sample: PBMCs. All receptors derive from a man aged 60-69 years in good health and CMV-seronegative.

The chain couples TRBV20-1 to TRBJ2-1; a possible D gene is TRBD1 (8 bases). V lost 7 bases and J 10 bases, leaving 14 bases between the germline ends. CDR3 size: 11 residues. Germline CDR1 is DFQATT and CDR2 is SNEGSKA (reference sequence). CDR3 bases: TGCAGTGGTCCACAGGGGGGGGAGCAGTTCTTC. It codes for CSGPQGGEQFF.

CDR3 sequence reads: CASSWPAASATLGASTDTQYF. The CDR3, as DNA: TGTGCCAGCAGTTGGCCGGCGGCTAGCGCTACCCTAGGGGCTAGCACAGATACGCAGTATTTT. This chain connects TRBV2 to TRBJ2-3; TRBD2 is a possible D gene (6 bases). The CDR3 is 21 amino acids. V was shortened by 5 bases and J by 0 bases, with 30 bases between the two germline ends. Germline V lookup: CDR1 SNHLY, CDR2 FYNNEI. The whole variable domain, remainder taken from reference TRBV2 and TRBJ2-3, is EPEVTQTPSHQVTQMGQEVILRCVPISNHLYFYWYRQILGQKVEFLVSFYNNEISEKSEIFDDQFSVERPDGSNFTLKIRSTKLEDSAMYFCASSWPAASATLGASTDTQYFGPGTRLTVL.

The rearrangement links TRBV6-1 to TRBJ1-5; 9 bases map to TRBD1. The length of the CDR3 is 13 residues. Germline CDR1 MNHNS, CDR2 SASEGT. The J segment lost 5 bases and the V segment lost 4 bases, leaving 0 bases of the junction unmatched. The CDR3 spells CASSGTGDQPQHF. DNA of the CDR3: TGTGCCAGCAGTGGGACAGGGGATCAGCCCCAGCATTTT.

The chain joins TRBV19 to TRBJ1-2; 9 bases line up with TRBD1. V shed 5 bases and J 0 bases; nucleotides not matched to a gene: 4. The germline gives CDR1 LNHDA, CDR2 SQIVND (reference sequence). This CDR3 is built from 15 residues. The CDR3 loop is CASSLQGAANYGYTF. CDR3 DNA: TGTGCCAGTAGTTTACAGGGGGCGGCTAACTATGGCTACACCTTC. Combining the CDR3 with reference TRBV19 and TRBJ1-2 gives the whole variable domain DGGITQSPKYLFRKEGQNVTLSCEQNLNHDAMYWYRQDPGQGLRLIYYSQIVNDFQKGDIAEGYSVSREKKESFPLTVTSAQKNPTAFYLCASSLQGAANYGYTFGSGTRLTVV.

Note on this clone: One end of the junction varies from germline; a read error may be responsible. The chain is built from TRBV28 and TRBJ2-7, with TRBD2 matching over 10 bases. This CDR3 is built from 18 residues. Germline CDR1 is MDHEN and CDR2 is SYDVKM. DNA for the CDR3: TGTGCCAGCAGTTTCCCCCCCCCACCTAGCGGGAGAGTTTACGAGCAATACTTC. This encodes CASSFPPPPSGRVYEQYF.

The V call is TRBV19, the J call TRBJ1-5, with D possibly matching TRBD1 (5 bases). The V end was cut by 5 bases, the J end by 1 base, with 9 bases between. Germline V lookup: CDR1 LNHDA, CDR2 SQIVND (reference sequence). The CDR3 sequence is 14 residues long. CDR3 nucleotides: TGTGCCAGTAGTCTGAGACAGAGCAATCAGCCCCAGCATTTT. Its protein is CASSLRQSNQPQHF. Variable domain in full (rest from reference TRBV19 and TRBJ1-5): DGGITQSPKYLFRKEGQNVTLSCEQNLNHDAMYWYRQDPGQGLRLIYYSQIVNDFQKGDIAEGYSVSREKKESFPLTVTSAQKNPTAFYLCASSLRQSNQPQHFGDGTRLSIL.

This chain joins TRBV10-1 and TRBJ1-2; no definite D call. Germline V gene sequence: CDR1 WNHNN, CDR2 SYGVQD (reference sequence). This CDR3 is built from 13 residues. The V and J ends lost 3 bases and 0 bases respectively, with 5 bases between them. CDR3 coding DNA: TGCGCCAGCAGTGACCAGGCTAACTATGGCTACACCTTC. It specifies CASSDQANYGYTF.

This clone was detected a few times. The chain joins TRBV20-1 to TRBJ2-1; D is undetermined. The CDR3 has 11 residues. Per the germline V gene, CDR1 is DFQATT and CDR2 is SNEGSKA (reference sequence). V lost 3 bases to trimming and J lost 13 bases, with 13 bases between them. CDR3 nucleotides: TGCAGTGCTAGTACCCGAGAGGATCAGTTCTTC. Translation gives CSASTREDQFF.

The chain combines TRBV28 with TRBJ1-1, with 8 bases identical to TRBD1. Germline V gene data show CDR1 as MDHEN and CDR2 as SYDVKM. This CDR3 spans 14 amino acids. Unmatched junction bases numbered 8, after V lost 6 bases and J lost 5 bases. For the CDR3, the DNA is TGTGCCAGCAGGGCCAGGGGGCAGGGAACTGAAGCTTTCTTT. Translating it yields CASRARGQGTEAFF.

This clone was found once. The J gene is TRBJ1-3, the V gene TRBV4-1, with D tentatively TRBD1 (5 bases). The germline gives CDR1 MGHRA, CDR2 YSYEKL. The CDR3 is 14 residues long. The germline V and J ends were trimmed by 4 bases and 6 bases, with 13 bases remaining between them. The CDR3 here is CASSPQGLVNTIYF. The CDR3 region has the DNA TGCGCCAGCAGCCCCCAGGGTCTAGTAAACACCATATATTTT.

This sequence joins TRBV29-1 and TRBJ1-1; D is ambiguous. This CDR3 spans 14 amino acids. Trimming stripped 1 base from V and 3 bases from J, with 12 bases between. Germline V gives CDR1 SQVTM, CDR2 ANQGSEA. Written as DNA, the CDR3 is TGCAGCGTTGAAGTCTCAGGATCGGACACTGAAGCTTTCTTT. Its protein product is CSVEVSGSDTEAFF.

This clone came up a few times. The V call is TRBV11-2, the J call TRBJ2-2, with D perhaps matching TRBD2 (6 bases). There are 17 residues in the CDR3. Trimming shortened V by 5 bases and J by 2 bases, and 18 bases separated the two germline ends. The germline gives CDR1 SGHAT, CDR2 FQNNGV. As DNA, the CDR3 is TGTGCCAGCAGCCGGAGAGGGGCTAGCGTTAACACCGGGGAGCTGTTTTTT. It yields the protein CASSRRGASVNTGELFF.

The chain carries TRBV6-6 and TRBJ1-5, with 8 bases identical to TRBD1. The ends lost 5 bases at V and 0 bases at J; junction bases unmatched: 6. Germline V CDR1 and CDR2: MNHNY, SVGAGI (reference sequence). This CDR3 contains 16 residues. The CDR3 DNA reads TGTGCCAGCAGTCGGGACAGGCCGAATAGCAATCAGCCCCAGCATTTT. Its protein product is CASSRDRPNSNQPQHF.

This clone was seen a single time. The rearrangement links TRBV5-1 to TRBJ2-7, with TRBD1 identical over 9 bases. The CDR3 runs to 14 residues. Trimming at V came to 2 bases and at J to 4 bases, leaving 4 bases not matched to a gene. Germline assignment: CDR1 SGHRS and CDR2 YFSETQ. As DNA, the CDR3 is TGCGCCAGCAGCTTCTCACAGGGGGCTTACGAGCAGTACTTC. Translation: CASSFSQGAYEQYF.

The CDR3 sequence is CASSYSDRGNEKLFF. The CDR3 bases are TGTGCCAGCAGTTACTCAGACAGGGGTAATGAAAAACTGTTTTTT. The gene calls are TRBV6-6 and TRBJ1-4; 8 nucleotides match TRBD1. J lost 4 bases, V lost 0 bases, and 1 base had no gene match. This CDR3 region has 15 residues. CDR1 and CDR2 (germline): MNHNY, SVGAGI (reference sequence).

The chain's CDR3 is CASSSWGEAFF. The CDR3 region has the DNA TGTGCCAGCAGCTCCTGGGGCGAAGCTTTCTTT. V usage is TRBV11-2 and J usage is TRBJ1-1; a weak D match, TRBD1 (5 bases). Trimming pared 4 bases from V and 8 bases from J, leaving 8 bases between. The CDR3 length is 11 residues. Germline lookup yields CDR1 SGHAT and CDR2 FQNNGV.

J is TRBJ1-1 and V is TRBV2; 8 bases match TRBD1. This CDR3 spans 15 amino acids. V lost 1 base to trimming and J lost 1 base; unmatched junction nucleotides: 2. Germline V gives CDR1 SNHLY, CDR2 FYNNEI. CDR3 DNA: TGTGCCAGCAGTGAAGGGACAGGGACGAACACTGAAGCTTTCTTT. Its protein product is CASSEGTGTNTEAFF.

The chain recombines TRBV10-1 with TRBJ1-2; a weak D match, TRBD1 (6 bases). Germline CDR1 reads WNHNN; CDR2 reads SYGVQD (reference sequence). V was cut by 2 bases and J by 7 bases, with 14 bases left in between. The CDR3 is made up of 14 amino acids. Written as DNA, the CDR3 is TGCGCCAGCAGTGAGGAACAGGGATCCGCTGGCTACACCTTC. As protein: CASSEEQGSAGYTF.

This CDR3 is CASSSGLASGQRTDTQYF. The DNA of the CDR3 is TGCGCCAGCAGCTCAGGCTTGGCTAGCGGCCAACGCACAGATACGCAGTATTTT. The V and J genes are TRBV5-1 and TRBJ2-3; 7 nucleotides match TRBD2. Per germline, CDR1 SGHRS and CDR2 YFSETQ. This CDR3 has 18 residues. Trimming at V came to 3 bases and at J to 1 base, leaving 14 bases not matched to a gene.

The DNA of the CDR3 is TGTGCCAGCAGCAGCACGCGGGGTAGGGCAGGGTGGTACGAGCAGTACTTC. Its protein product is CASSSTRGRAGWYEQYF. This chain links TRBV7-2 with TRBJ2-7; maybe TRBD2 (6 bases). From germline, CDR1 is SGHTA and CDR2 FQGNSA. Trimming removed 5 bases from V and 4 bases from J, with 24 bases in between. The CDR3 consists of 17 residues.

The CDR3 DNA sequence: TGTGCCAGCAGCTTGGACAGGGCGAGCTACAATGAGCAGTTCTTC. Protein: CASSLDRASYNEQFF. This chain uses TRBV5-6 with TRBJ2-1, with D tentatively TRBD1 (6 bases). Trimming shortened V by 0 bases and J by 3 bases, and 10 bases separated the two germline ends. Germline V CDR1 and CDR2: SGHDT, YYEEEE. The CDR3 contains 15 residues.

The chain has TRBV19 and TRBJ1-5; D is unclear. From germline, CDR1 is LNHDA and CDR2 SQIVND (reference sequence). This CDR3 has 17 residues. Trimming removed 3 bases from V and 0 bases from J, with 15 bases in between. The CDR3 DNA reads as TGTGCCAGTAGTATCCGTGGAGACCCCATTAGCAATCAGCCCCAGCATTTT. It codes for CASSIRGDPISNQPQHF.